The clone carrying this T cell receptor beta chain was counted many times. V lost 1 base and J 9 bases, leaving 13 bases between the germline ends. The CDR3 runs to 15 residues. Germline values: CDR1 MGHRA, CDR2 YSYEKL. Full-length variable regions came from constant-region reverse primers plus semi-nested Nested Universal Primer A PCR. Each CDR3 protein gets one entry after TCRdb re-called the 5' RACE reads with MiXCR. The sample yields around 8,000 distinct CDR3 sequences, around a third seen once. This TCR was recovered from a female donor with breast cancer. The rearrangement uses TRBV4-1 and TRBJ1-6, with D perhaps TRBD1 (5 bases). The sequenced material came from tumor-infiltrating memory CD4+ T cells sorted from the breast tumor. Specified subset: memory CD4+ T cells, CD4+CD45RO+CD25-. The CDR3 DNA reads TGCGCCAGCAGCCAAGCGGGGACCCTGAGTTCACCCCTCCACTTT. Its translation: CASSQAGTLSSPLHF.